This TCR beta chain is from a study of blood T cell repertoires in COVID-19 (TCRdb year 2020). A note on the overall study: Collaborator samples came from the United States, Italy and Spain and covered acute and convalescent phases of COVID-19. Sample metadata almost always included a de-identified subject ID, COVID-19 status, age in years and sex. The prospective study material was composed of cDNA or gDNA derived from T cells, B-cell-depleted T cells, or PBMCs. The samples were drawn from two sources: the first 160 participants of the ongoing ImmuneRACE study, and 1,254 subjects contributed by 6 global collaborators. The repertoires were made available in a free public database intended to serve as a resource for research on the immune response to SARS-CoV-2. The dataset comprised deeply sampled blood TCRbeta repertoires from subjects exposed to, actively infected with, or recovered from COVID-19. Where available, HLA class I and class II types were taken from metadata supplied by the sample provider and were not determined by assay-based typing. Study-wide findings and limitations: Clinical and demographic metadata were provided uncurated, with the amount varying by source and participant.

With regard to this clone: This receptor's antigen is unknown. No clone much larger than this one lies a single base away; base qualities are absent.

Enrolling through a virtual design, the prospective study's participants ranged in age from roughly 18 to 95 years and lived across about two dozen United States geographic areas. In the prospective study, participants were assigned to cohorts based on the clinical history participants reported in a screening survey and a study questionnaire. Mobile phlebotomists in the prospective study collected whole blood, serum and a nasopharyngeal or oropharyngeal swab from every participant. Participants in the prospective study had the option to provide additional blood draws and questionnaires over an approximately 2-month period. Before DNA extraction, prospective study blood samples were shipped either frozen or at room temperature. The immunoSEQ Assay, a bias-controlled multiplex PCR, was used to amplify TCRbeta CDR3 regions from genomic DNA. Per the source publication's procedure: The number of nucleated cells in each sample was estimated by amplification of reference gene primers within the assay. To quantify the absolute abundance of each unique TCRbeta CDR3 rearrangement, sequence reads were collapsed and filtered. For each sample, productive Simpson clonality was calculated as the square root of Simpson's diversity index across productive rearrangements. Entries here come from immuneACCESS through TCRdb and include only in-frame sequences with V and J called. Some clones fail to appear in such tables; in the studies checked, an unresolved V gene covers under half of the shortfall, and the cause of the remainder is unknown. The DNA was the basis for D and trimming; V, J and clone size are from that table. The sample data list about 260,000 clones, and 88% of these were observed just once. The ten most abundant clones make up around 1.3% of the sample.

As encoded in the germline V gene (reference sequence), CDR1 is LNHDA while CDR2 is SQIVND. Its CDR3 holds 14 amino acids, cysteine through phenylalanine. The entry retains the CDR3 DNA only, 42 bases that are in frame from base 1. Clipping removes 3 bases from V and 9 bases from J, with 7 as the unmatched junction base count. This clonotype originated in a woman between 35 and 50 years old with acute COVID-19. The sequencing input was PBMCs or T cells enriched from blood (not recorded which). Recombination joined TRBV19 with TRBJ2-1; 8 bases in the middle match TRBD2. The CDR3 here reads CASSIFSGSGEQFF. The DNA sequence is TGTGCCAGTAGTATCTTCAGCGGGAGTGGTGAGCAGTTCTTC.